This T cell receptor beta chain was identified during a study of shared clonotypes between healthy human individuals. Study-level results: Non-shared clonotypes showed lower generation probabilities than clonotypes common to all four donors.

Germline values: CDR1 SGHTA, CDR2 FQGNSA. The V segment lost 7 bases and the J segment 0 bases; nucleotides outside the gene matches: 5. The CDR3 spans 15 residues. The assay was immunoSEQ multiplex PCR, and TCRdb's table has in-frame clones only and misses some. The sample consists of over 950,000 clones, about 80% of them appearing once. Worth noting for this clone: No antigen is known for it.

The rearrangement joins TRBV7-2 to TRBJ2-1; 8 positions match TRBD2. This sequence originates from a man between 18 and 29 years old in good health. Some clones in this sample may be carry-over from other donors' samples. The sequencing sample was made of memory CD4+ T cells from PBMCs. Stated subset: CD45RA-negative fraction. This CDR3 reads CASTQSGSSYNEQFF. CDR3 sequence (DNA): TGTGCCAGCACTCAAAGCGGGAGCTCCTACAATGAGCAGTTCTTC.